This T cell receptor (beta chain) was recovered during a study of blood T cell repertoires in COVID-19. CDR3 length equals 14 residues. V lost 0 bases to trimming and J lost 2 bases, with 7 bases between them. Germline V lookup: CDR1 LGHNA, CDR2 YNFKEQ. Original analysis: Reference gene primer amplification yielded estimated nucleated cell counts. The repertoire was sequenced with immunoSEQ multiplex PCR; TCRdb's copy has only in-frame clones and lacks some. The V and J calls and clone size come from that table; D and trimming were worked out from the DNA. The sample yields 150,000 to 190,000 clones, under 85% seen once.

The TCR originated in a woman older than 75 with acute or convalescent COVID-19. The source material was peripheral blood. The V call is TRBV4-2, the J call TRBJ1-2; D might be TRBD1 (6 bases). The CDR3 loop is CASSQEQGNYGYTF. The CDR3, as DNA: TGTGCCAGCAGCCAAGAACAGGGCAACTATGGCTACACCTTC.